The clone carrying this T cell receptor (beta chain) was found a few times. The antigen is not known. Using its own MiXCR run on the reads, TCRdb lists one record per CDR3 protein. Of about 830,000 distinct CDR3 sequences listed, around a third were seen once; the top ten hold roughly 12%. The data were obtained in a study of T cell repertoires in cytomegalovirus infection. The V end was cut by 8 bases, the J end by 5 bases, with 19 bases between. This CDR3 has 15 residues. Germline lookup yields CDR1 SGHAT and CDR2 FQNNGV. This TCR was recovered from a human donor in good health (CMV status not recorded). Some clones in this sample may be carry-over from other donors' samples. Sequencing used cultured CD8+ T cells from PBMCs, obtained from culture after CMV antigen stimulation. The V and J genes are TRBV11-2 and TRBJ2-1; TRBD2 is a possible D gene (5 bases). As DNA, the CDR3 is TGTGCCAGCTCCGGAGGAAGATATAACCACAATGAGCAGTTCTTC. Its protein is CASSGGRYNHNEQFF.